Shown below are 23 T cell receptor beta chains from a single sample sequenced in a study of blood T cell repertoires in COVID-19. Clones were read by immunoSEQ multiplex PCR, and TCRdb kept only the in-frame ones, dropping some. The sample lists about 240,000 clones, around 83% occurring once. The sequenced sample was peripheral blood. The source of these receptors is a woman aged 60-75 years with active or convalescent COVID-19.

A few counts support this clone. The chain's CDR3 is CASSLRTSGGYGEQFF. Written as DNA, the CDR3 is TGTGCCAGCAGCCTACGGACTAGCGGGGGATATGGTGAGCAGTTCTTC. This chain links TRBV7-9 with TRBJ2-1, with 13 bases that match TRBD2. This CDR3 region has 16 residues. Losses at the gene ends were 5 bases for V and 9 bases for J; bases not matched to a gene: 10. Germline V CDR1 and CDR2: SEHNR, FQNEAQ (reference sequence).

The chain is built from TRBV5-1 and TRBJ1-5; D is ambiguous. CDR1 and CDR2 from the germline V gene are SGHRS and YFSETQ. CDR3 size: 13 residues. The germline V and J ends were trimmed by 0 bases and 6 bases, with 7 bases remaining between them. The CDR3 loop is CASSLGEGQPQHF. CDR3 bases: TGCGCCAGCAGCTTGGGGGAGGGTCAGCCCCAGCATTTT.

The rearrangement joins TRBV7-9 to TRBJ2-2; tentative D call: TRBD2 (6 bases). Germline CDR1 reads SEHNR; CDR2 reads FQNEAQ (reference sequence). Trimming removed 3 bases from V and 2 bases from J, with 13 bases in between. This CDR3 has 16 amino acids. DNA of the CDR3: TGTGCCAGCAGCTTTTCGGCGGGGCCAAACACCGGGGAGCTGTTTTTT. Protein: CASSFSAGPNTGELFF.

This clone was observed many times. The rearrangement uses TRBV4-3 and TRBJ1-2, with 7 bases lining up with TRBD1. V dropped 4 bases and J dropped 0; count of bases not matched to a gene: 2. The CDR3 runs 14 residues. Germline V CDR1 and CDR2: LGHNA, YSLEER. CDR3 region: CASSRGTANYGYTF. As DNA, the CDR3 is TGCGCCAGCAGCCGAGGGACAGCTAACTATGGCTACACCTTC.

V is TRBV5-3 and J is TRBJ1-1; no clear D. TRBV5-3 is recorded as an ORF, its role being uncertain. V was trimmed by 5 bases and J by 3 bases, leaving 14 bases between them. The CDR3 spans 14 residues. CDR3 protein: CARSAGGRHTEAFF. In DNA, the CDR3 is TGTGCCAGAAGTGCCGGAGGGCGCCACACTGAAGCTTTCTTT.

There are a few counts of this clone. The gene calls are TRBV30 and TRBJ2-7; D not certain. The CDR3 is 11 amino acids. V was shortened by 0 bases and J by 6 bases, with 6 bases between the two germline ends. Germline V gene sequence: CDR1 GTSNPN, CDR2 SVGIG (reference sequence). As DNA, the CDR3 is TGTGCCTGGAGTGTACTTTCCGAGCAGTACTTC. This translates into CAWSVLSEQYF.

V gene TRBV27 combines with J gene TRBJ2-7, with 13 bases fitting TRBD2. The CDR3 extends over 18 amino acids. CDR1 is MNHEY, CDR2 SMNVEV, per germline (reference sequence). V lost 2 bases, J lost 2 bases, and 9 bases stayed unmatched. CDR3 sequence reads: CASSLVGTSGVQPYEQYF. Here the CDR3 DNA reads TGTGCCAGCAGTTTAGTAGGGACTAGCGGGGTACAACCCTACGAGCAGTACTTC.

Only one count was recorded for this clone. The same CDR3 arises from other DNA sequences in this sample as well. V gene TRBV19 combines with J gene TRBJ1-3, with 7 bases that match TRBD1. The CDR3 runs 14 residues. Germline trimming cut 9 bases from V and 0 bases from J; bases unmatched to any gene: 5. CDR1 is LNHDA, CDR2 SQIVND, per germline (reference sequence). The CDR3 region is CASRQGHSGNTIYF. The CDR3 bases are TGTGCCAGCCGACAGGGCCACTCTGGAAACACCATATATTTT.

V usage is TRBV10-3 and J usage is TRBJ1-6; 9 bases are shared with TRBD1. Germline-derived CDR1 and CDR2 are ENHRY and SYGVKD. Trimming cost V 3 bases and J 9 bases; bases outside gene matches: 6. The CDR3 totals 15 residues. The CDR3 DNA sequence: TGTGCCATCAGTGATGTGGGGACAGGGATTTCACCCCTCCACTTT. It yields the protein CAISDVGTGISPLHF.

Worth noting for this clone: The same CDR3 arises from other DNA sequences in this sample as well. This chain uses TRBV4-2 with TRBJ2-1, with 9 nucleotides matching TRBD2. The CDR3 spans 15 residues. CDR1 LGHNA and CDR2 YNFKEQ come from the germline V gene. The V segment lost 1 base and the J segment 3 bases; nucleotides outside the gene matches: 1. CDR3 sequence (DNA): TGTGCCAGCAGCCAAGGACTAGCGGACTACAATGAGCAGTTCTTC. Residues: CASSQGLADYNEQFF.

This chain joins TRBV5-1 and TRBJ1-1, with unresolved D. CDR1 and CDR2 from the germline V gene are SGHRS and YFSETQ. This CDR3 is 14 amino acids long. Trimming shortened V by 4 bases and J by 0 bases, and 10 bases separated the two germline ends. The CDR3 reads CASSHPGMNTEAFF. The CDR3 coding sequence is TGCGCCAGCAGCCACCCTGGCATGAACACTGAAGCTTTCTTT.

This chain links TRBV6-5 with TRBJ1-2; D possibly corresponds to TRBD1 (6 bases). Trimming shortened V by 7 bases and J by 0 bases, and 15 bases separated the two germline ends. The CDR3 spans 15 residues. Germline CDR1 and CDR2: MNHEY and SVGAGI. The CDR3 is CASTTGTPANYGYTF. The CDR3 DNA is TGTGCCAGCACCACCGGGACACCAGCTAACTATGGCTACACCTTC.

This chain's CDR3 is CSASRRTGPNQPQHF. The CDR3 bases are TGCAGTGCTAGTAGAAGGACAGGCCCCAATCAGCCCCAGCATTTT. The V call is TRBV20-1, the J call TRBJ1-5; 7 nucleotides agree with TRBD1. J lost 3 bases, V lost 3 bases, and 8 bases had no gene match. The CDR3 runs 15 residues. The V gene's germline CDR1 is DFQATT and CDR2 SNEGSKA (reference sequence).

The table lists this clone with many counts. CDR3 DNA sequence: TGCGCCAGCTCCAGCGGGGGGGAGGACGAGCAGTACTTC. This encodes CASSSGGEDEQYF. The chain couples TRBV5-1 to TRBJ2-7; TRBD2 aligns across 10 bases. CDR3 length: 13 residues. Germline V gives CDR1 SGHRS, CDR2 YFSETQ. Trimming at V came to 7 bases and at J to 5 bases, leaving 6 bases not matched to a gene.

This clone was recorded many times. The chain employs TRBV5-1 and TRBJ2-3; D remains ambiguous. Germline assignment: CDR1 SGHRS and CDR2 YFSETQ. The V gene lost 0 bases and the J gene lost 0 bases, with 5 bases spanning the gap. The CDR3 contains 14 residues. CDR3 loop: CASSLATSTDTQYF. The CDR3 DNA follows: TGCGCCAGCAGCTTGGCGACTAGCACAGATACGCAGTATTTT.

This chain connects TRBV5-4 to TRBJ2-2; 8 bases map to TRBD2. Trimming took 3 bases from V and 6 from J; bases not matched to a gene: 4. There are 14 residues in the CDR3. Germline values: CDR1 SGHNT, CDR2 YYREEE (reference sequence). CDR3 bases: TGTGCCAGCAGCTCCGGGGGGGGGCCCGGGGAGCTGTTTTTT. Its translation is CASSSGGGPGELFF.

The rearrangement links TRBV4-1 to TRBJ1-2; D ambiguous. In germline, CDR1 is MGHRA, CDR2 YSYEKL. The ends were cut back, 1 base at V and 1 base at J, with 13 bases in the middle. The CDR3 extends over 16 amino acids. CDR3 DNA sequence: TGCGCCAGCAGCCAAGGTTATCTGCTAAGTAACTATGGCTACACCTTC. Translation gives CASSQGYLLSNYGYTF.

The chain links TRBV5-6 to TRBJ1-3; maybe TRBD1 (6 bases). V was clipped by 3 bases and J by 5 bases, with 9 bases between them. The CDR3 is 13 residues long. Germline V lookup: CDR1 SGHDT, CDR2 YYEEEE. The CDR3 loop reads CASSYRDRNTIYF. DNA of the CDR3: TGTGCCAGCAGCTACAGGGACCGAAACACCATATATTTT. Looking up the rest from reference TRBV5-6 and TRBJ1-3 gives the full variable domain: DAGVTQSPTHLIKTRGQQVTLRCSPKSGHDTVSWYQQALGQGPQFIFQYYEEEERQRGNFPDRFSGHQFPNYSSELNVNALLLGDSALYLCASSYRDRNTIYFGEGSWLTVV.

The rearrangement joins TRBV5-6 to TRBJ2-7; D is possibly TRBD1 (6 bases). Germline V gene lookup returns CDR1 SGHDT and CDR2 YYEEEE. V was shortened by 3 bases and J by 3 bases, with 10 bases between the two germline ends. The length of the CDR3 is 13 residues. In nucleotides, the CDR3 is TGTGCCAGCAGCTATGGACAGCTCTACGAGCAGTACTTC. As protein: CASSYGQLYEQYF.

The chain uses TRBV7-6 and TRBJ2-2, with 10 bases matching TRBD2. V lost 5 bases, J lost 2 bases, and 14 bases stayed unmatched. CDR1 and CDR2 from the germline V gene are SGHVS and FNYEAQ. This CDR3 contains 19 residues. The CDR3 loop is CASSRSGLAGATNTGELFF. The DNA for the CDR3 is TGTGCCAGCAGCCGATCCGGGCTAGCGGGGGCCACCAACACCGGGGAGCTGTTTTTT.

The CDR3 spells CASSYGDRGYEQYF. The CDR3 coding sequence is TGTGCCAGCAGCTATGGGGACAGGGGCTACGAGCAGTACTTC. The chain couples TRBV5-8 to TRBJ2-7, with 10 bases fitting TRBD1. CDR3 size: 14 residues. After removal of 3 bases from V and 3 bases from J, the junction contained 3 bases not matched to a gene. Germline-derived CDR1 and CDR2 are SGHTS and YDEGEE.

The rearrangement links TRBV7-2 to TRBJ2-7; TRBD1 matches at 7 bases. From germline, CDR1 is SGHTA and CDR2 FQGNSA. The CDR3 contains 15 residues. Unmatched junction bases numbered 9, after V lost 1 base and J lost 6 bases. The CDR3 sequence is CASSLEGRGSTEQYF. CDR3 coding DNA: TGTGCCAGCAGCTTAGAGGGCAGGGGGAGTACCGAGCAGTACTTC. Full variable domain (outside the CDR3, taken from reference TRBV7-2 and TRBJ2-7): GAGVSQSPSNKVTEKGKDVELRCDPISGHTALYWYRQSLGQGLEFLIYFQGNSAPDKSGLPSDRFSAERTGGSVSTLTIQRTQQEDSAVYLCASSLEGRGSTEQYFGPGTRLTVT.

For the CDR3, the DNA is TGTGCCAGCAGACCTCGGACAGGGGCTAACTATGGCTACACCTTC. Protein product: CASRPRTGANYGYTF. The chain carries TRBV6-5 and TRBJ1-2; 9 bases line up with TRBD1. Germline CDR1 reads MNHEY; CDR2 reads SVGAGI. Trimming removed 6 bases from V and 0 bases from J; junction bases left unmatched: 5. This CDR3 region has 15 residues.